The 11 T cell receptor beta chains presented below share a single source sample, sequenced in a study of blood T cell repertoires in COVID-19. The method was immunoSEQ multiplex PCR; TCRdb's version includes in-frame clones alone and lacks a portion of them. The data hold roughly 500,000 clones, with nearly 90% observed a single time. The sample consisted of peripheral blood. These receptor sequences come from a man aged 18 to 29 with COVID-19, enrolled during active disease.

This chain joins TRBV7-9 and TRBJ2-1; 11 bases are shared with TRBD2. The CDR3 totals 18 residues. The germline V gene has CDR1 SEHNR and CDR2 FQNEAQ (reference sequence). Trimming cost V 5 bases and J 4 bases; bases outside gene matches: 13. In DNA, the CDR3 is TGTGCCAGCAGCCCTATACTAGCGGGAGTCTCTCCGTACAATGAGCAGTTCTTC. This sequence encodes CASSPILAGVSPYNEQFF. The whole variable domain, filled in from reference TRBV7-9 and TRBJ2-1, reads DTGVSQNPRHKITKRGQNVTFRCDPISEHNRLYWYRQTLGQGPEFLTYFQNEAQLEKSRLLSDRFSAERPKGSFSTLEIQRTEQGDSAMYLCASSPILAGVSPYNEQFFGPGTRLTVL.

The chain couples TRBV27 to TRBJ1-5; TRBD1 might be the D (5 bases). Trimming took 8 bases from V and 6 from J, leaving 14 bases between them. The CDR3 is 13 amino acids. Looked up from germline, CDR1 is MNHEY and CDR2 is SMNVEV (reference sequence). CDR3: CASRQGLGQPQHF. The CDR3 coding sequence is TGTGCCAGCCGGCAGGGCTTAGGTCAGCCCCAGCATTTT.

The chain has TRBV7-8 and TRBJ1-5; 7 nucleotides line up with TRBD1. CDR1 and CDR2 (germline): SGHVS, FQNEAQ. The junction had 7 bases not matched to a gene; V was cut back by 5 bases and J by 6 bases. The CDR3 is made up of 14 amino acids. The chain's CDR3 is CASSRQGWRQPQHF. The CDR3 DNA is TGTGCCAGCAGCCGACAGGGATGGCGTCAGCCCCAGCATTTT.

The rearrangement uses TRBV6-5 and TRBJ2-7; D possibly corresponds to TRBD1 (8 bases). Trimming stripped 6 bases from V and 3 bases from J, with 15 bases between. Looked up from germline, CDR1 is MNHEY and CDR2 is SVGAGI. This CDR3 has 14 residues. The CDR3 is CASRQGGGVYEQYF. DNA for the CDR3: TGTGCCAGCAGACAGGGGGGGGGAGTCTACGAGCAGTACTTC.

The chain couples TRBV12-3 or TRBV12-4 to TRBJ2-5; no firm D call. This CDR3 region has 13 residues. Trimming stripped 3 bases from V and 7 bases from J, with 12 bases between. CDR3 DNA: TGTGCCAGCAGTTTCATGGTACGAGGGACCCAGTACTTC. This gives the protein CASSFMVRGTQYF.

The chain recombines TRBV30 with TRBJ1-5; D not resolved. V shed 5 bases and J shed 6 bases, with 11 bases lying between them. From germline, CDR1 is GTSNPN and CDR2 SVGIG (reference sequence). This CDR3 is built from 12 residues. CDR3 nucleotide sequence: TGTGCCTGGGGGAGGGTCGGTCAGCCCCAGCATTTT. Translated: CAWGRVGQPQHF.

This clone was recorded once. This sample also contains other DNA sequences that code for the same CDR3. The chain employs TRBV4-2 and TRBJ1-5; unclear D gene. Germline assignment: CDR1 LGHNA and CDR2 YNFKEQ. V shed 0 bases and J shed 0 bases, with 6 bases lying between them. The CDR3 covers 15 residues. Here the CDR3 reads CASSQDRYSNQPQHF. CDR3 bases: TGTGCCAGCAGCCAAGACAGATATAGCAATCAGCCCCAGCATTTT.

The genes are TRBV2 and TRBJ1-2; 9 positions agree with TRBD1. The germline V gene encodes CDR1 SNHLY and CDR2 FYNNEI. J gave up 4 bases and V 2 bases, and 5 bases lay outside the gene matches. The CDR3 is 15 residues long. In nucleotides, the CDR3 is TGTGCCAGCAGTGAAACAGGGGGCGGTATCTATGGCTACACCTTC. Its protein is CASSETGGGIYGYTF.

The rearrangement joins TRBV5-6 to TRBJ1-3; D is perhaps TRBD1 (6 bases). V was cut by 4 bases and J by 3 bases, with 11 bases left in between. The CDR3 is made up of 14 amino acids. Germline CDR1 SGHDT, CDR2 YYEEEE. The DNA of the CDR3 is TGTGCCAGCAGCCCTGACAGGAGTGGAAACACCATATATTTT. Its protein product is CASSPDRSGNTIYF.

In this sample, this clone turned up a few times. The chain links TRBV11-3 to TRBJ1-1; unclear D gene. The V end was cut by 4 bases, the J end by 2 bases, with 2 bases between. This CDR3 comprises 11 residues. CDR1 and CDR2 (germline): SGHNT, YENEEA. The CDR3 sequence is CASSSNTEAFF. The CDR3 DNA is TGTGCCAGCAGCTCAAACACTGAAGCTTTCTTT. Drawing the rest from reference TRBV11-3 and TRBJ1-1, the complete variable domain is EAGVVQSPRYKIIEKKQPVAFWCNPISGHNTLYWYLQNLGQGPELLIRYENEEAVDDSQLPKDRFSAERLKGVDSTLKIQPAELGDSAVYLCASSSNTEAFFGQGTRLTVV.

The chain is built from TRBV20-1 and TRBJ2-1; TRBD2 aligns across 7 bases. The CDR3 is 16 amino acids. V was clipped by 3 bases and J by 0 bases; unmatched bases: 8. Germline V lookup: CDR1 DFQATT, CDR2 SNEGSKA (reference sequence). The CDR3 region is CSASVGGGPSYNEQFF. DNA of the CDR3: TGCAGTGCTAGTGTGGGGGGAGGGCCCTCCTACAATGAGCAGTTCTTC.